Listed below are T cell receptor beta chains from one sample, sequenced in a study of neurological immune-mediated disorders. TCRdb re-analysed the 5' RACE reads in MiXCR, keeping a single row per CDR3 protein. This repertoire shows 84,000 or so distinct CDR3 sequences, 9% to 12% found once; its top ten account for about 1.7%. Material: PBMCs. These receptors were taken from a man aged 40-49 years in good health. Both conserved end residues are part of each CDR3. The order of the fields is clone size, V gene, J gene, CDR3 protein. The size field is filled for only some rows; it gives once, few, many or a size class.

abundance: many
v_gene: TRBV15
j_gene: TRBJ1-1
CDR3aa: CATKVGRADTEAFF

abundance: many
v_gene: TRBV7-3
j_gene: TRBJ2-2
CDR3aa: CASSLKLAGASNTGELFF

abundance: NA
v_gene: TRBV19
j_gene: TRBJ1-2
CDR3aa: CASSWTGGYTF

abundance: many
v_gene: TRBV7-3
j_gene: TRBJ2-3
CDR3aa: CASSLLAFPDTQYF

abundance: many
v_gene: TRBV12-3/TRBV12-4
j_gene: TRBJ2-3
CDR3aa: CASSLGLAVGTDTQYF

abundance: many
v_gene: TRBV29-1
j_gene: TRBJ2-3
CDR3aa: CSVRSSLSPTDTQYF

abundance: many
v_gene: TRBV5-1
j_gene: TRBJ2-1
CDR3aa: CASSLVQASSYNEQFF

abundance: NA
v_gene: TRBV11-2
j_gene: TRBJ2-5
CDR3aa: CASKGGRGGETQYF

abundance: NA
v_gene: TRBV18
j_gene: TRBJ1-2
CDR3aa: CASSHPEANDYGYTF

abundance: many
v_gene: TRBV6-1
j_gene: TRBJ1-6
CDR3aa: CASSEVGSVTLHF

abundance: many
v_gene: TRBV29-1
j_gene: TRBJ2-1
CDR3aa: CSVAEGYNEQFF

abundance: many
v_gene: TRBV5-5
j_gene: TRBJ2-7
CDR3aa: CASSFLLGAYEQYF

abundance: many
v_gene: TRBV27
j_gene: TRBJ2-7
CDR3aa: CASRRGGAQEQYF

abundance: many
v_gene: TRBV6-1
j_gene: TRBJ2-6
CDR3aa: CASSARGAGGANVLTF

abundance: NA
v_gene: TRBV4-2
j_gene: TRBJ2-5
CDR3aa: CASKGGLQSETQYF

abundance: many
v_gene: TRBV29-1
j_gene: TRBJ2-1
CDR3aa: CSVDGLGTGGDEQFF

abundance: NA
v_gene: TRBV2
j_gene: TRBJ1-5
CDR3aa: CASSPDRTNQPQHF

abundance: NA
v_gene: TRBV6-5
j_gene: TRBJ2-1
CDR3aa: CASSYSTGQGNEQFF

abundance: many
v_gene: TRBV18
j_gene: TRBJ2-7
CDR3aa: CASSPGASPSYEQYF

abundance: NA
v_gene: TRBV6-6
j_gene: TRBJ1-1
CDR3aa: CASSPGDPGGTEAFF

abundance: many
v_gene: TRBV10-3
j_gene: TRBJ2-5
CDR3aa: CATHRDPQETQYF

abundance: many
v_gene: TRBV18
j_gene: TRBJ2-3
CDR3aa: CASSPVTDTQYF

abundance: NA
v_gene: TRBV5-1
j_gene: TRBJ2-5
CDR3aa: CASSLASGSQETQYF

abundance: many
v_gene: TRBV10-1
j_gene: TRBJ2-5
CDR3aa: CASSVRDGKTQYF

abundance: many
v_gene: TRBV7-2
j_gene: TRBJ2-2
CDR3aa: CASSLQGNTGELFF

abundance: many
v_gene: TRBV6-5
j_gene: TRBJ1-1
CDR3aa: CASHLIGGTEAFF

abundance: many
v_gene: TRBV7-9
j_gene: TRBJ2-7
CDR3aa: CASSIEPLTTYEQYF

abundance: many
v_gene: TRBV29-1
j_gene: TRBJ1-1
CDR3aa: CSVDQQGLGTEAFF

abundance: many
v_gene: TRBV11-2
j_gene: TRBJ2-1
CDR3aa: CASSLDRAGAYNEQFF

abundance: NA
v_gene: TRBV12-3/TRBV12-4
j_gene: TRBJ2-2
CDR3aa: CASRDNTGELFF

abundance: NA
v_gene: TRBV2
j_gene: TRBJ2-1
CDR3aa: CANIEREADEQFF

abundance: many
v_gene: TRBV11-2
j_gene: TRBJ1-6
CDR3aa: CASSLDKRGSPLHF

abundance: many
v_gene: TRBV16
j_gene: TRBJ1-1
CDR3aa: CASSHAGDLEAFF

abundance: NA
v_gene: TRBV25-1
j_gene: TRBJ2-1
CDR3aa: CASSDHDGGPGEQFF

abundance: NA
v_gene: TRBV5-6
j_gene: TRBJ2-1
CDR3aa: CTSSLEGSAVVKSTTYNEQFF

abundance: few
v_gene: TRBV6-1
j_gene: TRBJ2-2
CDR3aa: CASSLLASDTGELFF

abundance: few
v_gene: TRBV4-2
j_gene: TRBJ2-6
CDR3aa: CASRTDFRSGANVLTF

abundance: many
v_gene: TRBV12-3/TRBV12-4
j_gene: TRBJ2-5
CDR3aa: CASSFREWDSFQETQYF

abundance: many
v_gene: TRBV18
j_gene: TRBJ2-1
CDR3aa: CASSSHPGLADNEQFF

abundance: many
v_gene: TRBV28
j_gene: TRBJ2-1
CDR3aa: CASSLPPGRGSYNEQFF

abundance: many
v_gene: TRBV6-8
j_gene: TRBJ2-7
CDR3aa: CASSYELASYEQYF